Presented here are 7 T cell receptor beta chains from one specimen sequenced in a study of cytomegalovirus exposure and HLA in healthy donors. TCRdb's copy holds only in-frame clones and misses some; the assay was immunoSEQ multiplex PCR. The sample has some 170,000 clones; 86% are singletons. Sequencing input: PBMCs. The source of these receptors is a man younger than 40 in good health and CMV-seropositive.

The J gene is TRBJ2-7, the V gene TRBV19; D is unclear. Germline V CDR1 and CDR2: LNHDA, SQIVND (reference sequence). CDR3 length: 13 amino acids. The V end lost 5 bases, the J end lost 0 bases, and 8 bases lay between the germline ends. CDR3 coding DNA: TGTGCCAGTAGTTGGCGGAACTCCTACGAGCAGTACTTC. Encoded protein: CASSWRNSYEQYF.

This chain uses TRBV11-3 with TRBJ1-2; D ambiguous. Germline lookup yields CDR1 SGHNT and CDR2 YENEEA. This CDR3 has 12 amino acids. The V gene lost 5 bases and the J gene lost 7 bases, with 11 bases spanning the gap. CDR3 bases: TGTGCCAGCAGCAAGGAGGGAGGTGGCTACACCTTC. This sequence encodes CASSKEGGGYTF.

The chain recombines TRBV27 with TRBJ2-5, with TRBD1 matching over 8 bases. The germline gives CDR1 MNHEY, CDR2 SMNVEV (reference sequence). The CDR3 length is 15 residues. With V trimmed by 2 bases and J by 4 bases, 6 bases remained unmatched. In DNA form, the CDR3 reads TGTGCCAGCAGTTTAGCCAGGGGGCAAAGAGAGACCCAGTACTTC. Protein sequence: CASSLARGQRETQYF.

This chain joins TRBV6-5 and TRBJ2-2; D gene ambiguous. There are 12 residues in the CDR3. Germline-derived CDR1 and CDR2 are MNHEY and SVGAGI. V lost 5 bases and J 8 bases, leaving 9 bases between the germline ends. The DNA for the CDR3 is TGTGCCAGCAGTACAAGTGGGGGGGAGCTGTTTTTT. It encodes CASSTSGGELFF.

CDR3 residues: CASSRSGDRESLYTF. The CDR3 DNA is TGTGCCAGCAGTAGATCGGGGGACAGGGAATCCCTCTACACCTTC. This rearrangement joins TRBV28 to TRBJ1-2; 9 positions agree with TRBD1. The CDR3 spans 15 residues. Germline V lookup: CDR1 MDHEN, CDR2 SYDVKM. V lost 5 bases to trimming and J lost 10 bases; unmatched junction nucleotides: 14.

This sequence joins TRBV15 and TRBJ1-1; unclear D gene. Trimming took 0 bases from V and 4 from J, leaving 9 bases between them. The CDR3 loop spans 14 amino acids. Germline V CDR1 and CDR2: LNHNV, YYDKDF (reference sequence). CDR3 loop: CATSRDRAFTEAFF. CDR3 bases: TGTGCCACCAGCAGAGACCGAGCCTTCACTGAAGCTTTCTTT. The full variable domain, with the rest looked up from reference TRBV15 and TRBJ1-1, is DAMVIQNPRYQVTQFGKPVTLSCSQTLNHNVMYWYQQKSSQAPKLLFHYYDKDFNNEADTPDNFQSRRPNTSFCFLDIRSPGLGDTAMYLCATSRDRAFTEAFFGQGTRLTVV.

This clone was seen a few times. V and J are TRBV2 and TRBJ1-5, with D perhaps matching TRBD1 (5 bases). The germline gives CDR1 SNHLY, CDR2 FYNNEI. The CDR3 contains 16 residues. Trimming took 4 bases from V and 0 from J, leaving 13 bases between them. CDR3 in DNA: TGTGCCAGCAGTGGGCGAACAGGCTATAGCAATCAGCCCCAGCATTTT. Translating it yields CASSGRTGYSNQPQHF.